This is a list of T cell receptor beta chains from one sample in a study of blood T cell repertoires in COVID-19. Using immunoSEQ multiplex PCR, the repertoire was profiled, and TCRdb retains in-frame clones only, with some absent. This table holds some 200,000 clones, roughly 80% found once. The sample taken for sequencing was PBMCs or T cells enriched from blood (not recorded which). The receptors were gathered from a man in his forties who had recovered from COVID-19. CDR3s include the opening cysteine and the closing phenylalanine or tryptophan. Part of the rows lack a size; the others show once, few, many or a class for expanded clones.

j_call v_call clone_size cdr3_aa
TRBJ2-6 TRBV7-9 . CASSLREGGANVLTF
TRBJ2-4 TRBV19 . CASQGGRGENIQYF
TRBJ1-4 TRBV7-2 . CASSSLRDRGYEKLFF
TRBJ1-1 TRBV6-2/TRBV6-3 . CASSYPGQGLSAFF
TRBJ2-3 TRBV10-3 . CAIRDSSSTDTQYF
TRBJ2-7 TRBV28 . CASSTRPGSGRATADEQYF
TRBJ1-1 TRBV4-3 . CASSQDWQLNTEAFF
TRBJ2-5 TRBV10-2 . CASRGMGGGAQETQYF
TRBJ2-1 TRBV11-2 . CASSAQGGVQFF
TRBJ2-1 TRBV11-3 . CASSSTGLADYNEQFF
TRBJ2-7 TRBV30 . CAWSPQPGYEQYF
TRBJ2-5 TRBV5-4 . CASRRSGGLAGGPIPETQYF
TRBJ2-7 TRBV2 . CASRGTGSSYEQYF
TRBJ1-6 TRBV30 . CAWSIPGTVNSPLHF
TRBJ1-5 TRBV30 once CAWSARQVNQPQHF
TRBJ1-2 TRBV6-5 . CASSSGTSAAGGYTF
TRBJ2-5 TRBV18 . CASSPGSGATQYF
TRBJ2-6 TRBV10-2 . CASSERGPSGANVLTF
TRBJ2-7 TRBV6-2/TRBV6-3 . CASTPVSEQGGTYNRYEQYF
TRBJ2-1 TRBV4-3 . CASSQTGLAEYNEQFF
TRBJ1-6 TRBV18 . CASSLHPGRNRGDNSPLHF
TRBJ2-7 TRBV5-4 . CASSLVSNEQYF
TRBJ1-2 TRBV11-1 . CASSLVGAYGYTF
TRBJ1-2 TRBV12-3/TRBV12-4 once CASNGGGYTF